Given below is one TCR beta chain in context. Antigen: not known. The data are from a study of Graves' ophthalmopathy and Graves' hyperthyroidism. Study summary: The authors collected peripheral blood at initial diagnosis, before any treatment.

The authors amplified TCR beta CDR3 regions from RNA transcripts. First-round RT-PCR with HTBI primers preceded a second-round multiplex PCR. MiXCR was run by TCRdb on the multiplex PCR reads, yielding one entry per CDR3 protein. This table has about 700,000 distinct CDR3 sequences, around 40% appearing once. CDR3 length: 12 amino acids. The V end lost 1 base, the J end lost 11 bases, and 9 bases lay between the germline ends. In germline, CDR1 is LGHNA, CDR2 YNFKEQ. The authors isolated PBMCs from around 10 ml of fresh peripheral blood. Study findings and constraints: Sensitivity of around 64% and specificity of approximately 76% were achieved by the model that predicted ophthalmopathy progression. Most thyroid clonotypes expanded beyond 0.001 frequency were also found in blood.

This TCR was recovered from an adult man with Graves' ophthalmopathy. The specimen was peripheral blood. V is TRBV4-2 and J is TRBJ1-5; D is unclear. The CDR3 spells CASSQGESAQHF. The CDR3 coding sequence is TGTGCCAGCAGCCAAGGGGAATCGGCCCAGCATTTT.